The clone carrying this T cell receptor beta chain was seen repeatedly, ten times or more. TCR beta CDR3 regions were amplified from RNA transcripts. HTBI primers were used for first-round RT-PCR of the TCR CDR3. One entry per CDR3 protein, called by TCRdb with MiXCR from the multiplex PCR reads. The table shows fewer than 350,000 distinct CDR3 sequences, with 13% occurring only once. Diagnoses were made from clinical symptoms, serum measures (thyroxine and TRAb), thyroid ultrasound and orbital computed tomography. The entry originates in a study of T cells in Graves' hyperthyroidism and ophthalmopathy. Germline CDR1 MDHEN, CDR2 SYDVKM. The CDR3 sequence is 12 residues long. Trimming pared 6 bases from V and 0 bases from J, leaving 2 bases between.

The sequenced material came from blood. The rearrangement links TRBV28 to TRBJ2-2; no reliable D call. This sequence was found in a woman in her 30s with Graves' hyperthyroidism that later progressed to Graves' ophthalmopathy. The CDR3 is CASRPNTGELFF. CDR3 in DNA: TGTGCCAGCAGACCGAACACCGGGGAGCTGTTTTTT.